The source of this T cell receptor (beta chain) is a study of cytomegalovirus exposure and HLA in healthy donors. Study conclusions and caveats: The study recorded over 150 TCR beta chains that were cytomegalovirus-associated.

To note about this clone: No antigen is known for it.

The data were produced by immunoSEQ multiplex PCR, yet TCRdb's version contains in-frame clones alone and is incomplete. The sample has tens of thousands of clones, over 90% seen once. This CDR3 comprises 15 residues. Germline V CDR1 and CDR2: LNHDA, SQIVND (reference sequence). V trimming: 5 bases; J trimming: 5 bases; junction bases outside the gene matches: 7. This TCR was recovered from a young woman in good health and CMV-seropositive. The specimen was PBMCs. J is TRBJ1-5 and V is TRBV19, with 9 bases matching TRBD1. As DNA, the CDR3 is TGTGCCAGTAGTCAACGGACAGGGGCCCATCAGCCCCAGCATTTT. This translates into CASSQRTGAHQPQHF.